This TCR beta chain was identified during a study of blood T cell repertoires in COVID-19. As processed by the authors: Counts of nucleated cells, estimated from reference gene primer amplification, were obtained. Sequenced by immunoSEQ multiplex PCR; TCRdb stores in-frame clones only, minus some. For V, J and clone size, that table is used; D and trimming come from the DNA. The sample consists of 250,000 or so clones, about nine tenths of them appearing once. The CDR3 has 14 amino acids. Germline V lookup: CDR1 LGHNT, CDR2 FRNRAP. The J segment lost 2 bases and the V segment lost 8 bases, leaving 7 bases of the junction unmatched.

Sequencing used PBMCs or T cells enriched from blood (not recorded which). This sequence was found in a woman aged 30 to 39 with acute COVID-19. The chain recombines TRBV12-5 with TRBJ2-3, with 7 bases identical to TRBD1. CDR3 nucleotide sequence: TGTGCTAGTTCTCCCGGGACAGACACAGATACGCAGTATTTT. Translating gives CASSPGTDTDTQYF. Together with reference TRBV12-5 and TRBJ2-3, the CDR3 gives the full variable domain: DARVTQTPRHKVTEMGQEVTMRCQPILGHNTVFWYRQTMMQGLELLAYFRNRAPLDDSGMPKDRFSAEMPDATLATLKIQPSEPRDSAVYFCASSPGTDTDTQYFGPGTRLTVL.